This TCR beta chain was sequenced in a study of T cells in Graves' hyperthyroidism and ophthalmopathy. The investigators amplified TCR beta CDR3 regions from RNA transcripts. The HTBI primer set served for first-round RT-PCR of the TCR CDR3. TCRdb itself ran the multiplex PCR reads through MiXCR, one entry per CDR3 protein. This table has some 510,000 distinct CDR3 sequences, around 42% appearing once. The study's findings and limits: Blood samples included most of the expanded thyroid clonotypes exceeding 0.001.

The CDR3 spans 14 residues. Per the germline V gene, CDR1 is SEHNR and CDR2 is FQNEAQ (reference sequence). Turning to this clonotype: The antigen is undetermined. The junction shows a germline mismatch at one end, possibly a read error.

The origin of this receptor is a woman between 18 and 29 years old with Graves' hyperthyroidism. The chain has TRBV7-9 and TRBJ1-2; tentatively, D is TRBD1 (5 bases). The source material was peripheral blood or thyroid tissue (not recorded which). The CDR3 loop reads CASSQGTGGDGHTF. In DNA form, the CDR3 reads TGTGCCAGCAGCCAGGGCACGGGAGGGGATGGCCACACCTTC.